This T cell receptor (beta chain) was found in a study of neoadjuvant nivolumab and ipilimumab in lung cancer. Overall study results and limits: Only two of four nivolumab-treated tumors gained richness and clonality by surgery. Pathologic regression was not significantly tied to TCR clonality.

With respect to this clone: Its antigen is currently unknown.

Repertoires were generated with immunoSEQ multiplex PCR, while TCRdb's copy carries only in-frame clones and drops some. The table has about 33,000 clones, roughly 90% seen once. Between the trimmed V and J ends, which lost 5 bases and 2 bases, there was a span of 27 bases. The CDR3 has 19 residues. Per the germline V gene, CDR1 is SGHNT and CDR2 is YENEEA. The rearrangement joins TRBV11-3 to TRBJ1-1; D unresolved. Sequenced here: peripheral blood, sampled after neoadjuvant nivolumab, alone or with ipilimumab, at or shortly before surgery. This TCR was recovered from an adult with non-small cell lung cancer. As DNA, the CDR3 is TGTGCCAGCAGCCCACAGCCACGGTTCGCGGTCCCCCAAAACACTGAAGCTTTCTTT. It codes for CASSPQPRFAVPQNTEAFF.